Listed below are T cell receptor beta chains from one sample, sequenced in a study of cytomegalovirus exposure and HLA in healthy donors. Sequencing was performed with immunoSEQ multiplex PCR; in TCRdb, only in-frame clones are kept and a portion is missing. The sample yields roughly 150,000 clones, 95% to 97% seen once. The sequenced sample was PBMCs. The source is a woman in her late teens or twenties in good health and CMV-seronegative. Both conserved end residues are part of each CDR3. The order of the fields is D gene, clone size, CDR3 length, J gene, V gene, CDR3 protein, CDR3 DNA. The D gene is left open where the match is weak. Some rows mark clone size as missing; the rest say once, few, many or name a class of expanded clone.

d_call: TRBD2; clone_size: NA; cdr3_length: 14; j_call: TRBJ2-2; v_call: TRBV19; cdr3_aa: CASSSGGPPGELFF; cdr3_nt: TGTGCCAGTTCTAGCGGGGGGCCCCCCGGGGAGCTGTTTTTT
d_call: TRBD2; clone_size: NA; cdr3_length: 17; j_call: TRBJ2-3; v_call: TRBV2; cdr3_aa: CASSEPSGGPLGRTQYF; cdr3_nt: TGTGCCAGCAGTGAACCCAGCGGGGGGCCCCTAGGGCGTACGCAGTATTTT
d_call: NA; clone_size: NA; cdr3_length: 11; j_call: TRBJ2-3; v_call: TRBV27; cdr3_aa: CASTNTDTQYF; cdr3_nt: TGTGCCAGCACAAATACAGATACGCAGTATTTT
d_call: NA; clone_size: NA; cdr3_length: 16; j_call: TRBJ2-1; v_call: TRBV9; cdr3_aa: CASSVEEGVWMGEQFF; cdr3_nt: TGTGCCAGCAGCGTCGAGGAGGGAGTGTGGATGGGTGAGCAGTTCTTC
d_call: TRBD1; clone_size: few; cdr3_length: 12; j_call: TRBJ1-4; v_call: TRBV29-1; cdr3_aa: CSVETGDEKLFF; cdr3_nt: TGCAGCGTTGAGACAGGGGATGAAAAACTGTTTTTT
d_call: NA; clone_size: NA; cdr3_length: 17; j_call: TRBJ1-6; v_call: TRBV13; cdr3_aa: CASSLGRGVVNDSPLHF; cdr3_nt: TGTGCCAGCAGCTTAGGCCGGGGGGTCGTGAATGATTCACCCCTCCACTTT
d_call: TRBD2; clone_size: NA; cdr3_length: 18; j_call: TRBJ2-4; v_call: TRBV6-1; cdr3_aa: CASSEISSGGLAKNIQYF; cdr3_nt: TGTGCCAGCAGTGAAATTTCTAGCGGGGGGCTGGCCAAAAACATTCAGTACTTC
d_call: TRBD1; clone_size: NA; cdr3_length: 13; j_call: TRBJ2-7; v_call: TRBV5-4; cdr3_aa: CASSSDRLGEQYF; cdr3_nt: TGTGCCAGCAGCTCGGACAGGCTGGGAGAGCAGTACTTC
d_call: NA; clone_size: NA; cdr3_length: 12; j_call: TRBJ1-2; v_call: TRBV2; cdr3_aa: CASSESGSGYTF; cdr3_nt: TGTGCCAGCAGTGAATCTGGCTCTGGCTACACCTTC
d_call: TRBD2; clone_size: NA; cdr3_length: 16; j_call: TRBJ2-4; v_call: TRBV4-3; cdr3_aa: CASSQHVRAGENIQYF; cdr3_nt: TGCGCCAGCAGCCAACACGTCCGGGCGGGGGAAAACATTCAGTACTTC
d_call: NA; clone_size: NA; cdr3_length: 14; j_call: TRBJ2-2; v_call: TRBV5-6; cdr3_aa: CASSLSRGTGELFF; cdr3_nt: TGTGCCAGCAGCTTGAGTCGCGGAACCGGGGAGCTGTTTTTT
d_call: TRBD2; clone_size: NA; cdr3_length: 17; j_call: TRBJ2-2; v_call: TRBV7-9; cdr3_aa: CASSLGSSGGYTGELFF; cdr3_nt: TGTGCCAGCAGCTTAGGATCTAGCGGGGGGTACACCGGGGAGCTGTTTTTT
d_call: NA; clone_size: NA; cdr3_length: 14; j_call: TRBJ2-5; v_call: TRBV6-1; cdr3_aa: CASSEWGGQETQYF; cdr3_nt: TGTGCCAGCAGTGAGTGGGGAGGCCAAGAGACCCAGTACTTC
d_call: NA; clone_size: NA; cdr3_length: 15; j_call: TRBJ1-5; v_call: TRBV6-6; cdr3_aa: CASSYGQGRNQPQHF; cdr3_nt: TGTGCCAGCAGTTACGGGCAGGGGCGCAATCAGCCCCAGCATTTT
d_call: NA; clone_size: NA; cdr3_length: 15; j_call: TRBJ2-7; v_call: TRBV21-1; cdr3_aa: CASSKGGACSYEQYF; cdr3_nt: TGTGCCAGCAGCAAAGGGGGAGCCTGCTCCTACGAGCAGTACTTC
d_call: NA; clone_size: NA; cdr3_length: 13; j_call: TRBJ1-1; v_call: TRBV6-1; cdr3_aa: CASARGKDTEAFF; cdr3_nt: TGTGCCAGCGCGCGGGGTAAGGACACTGAAGCTTTCTTT
d_call: NA; clone_size: NA; cdr3_length: 16; j_call: TRBJ1-5; v_call: TRBV28; cdr3_aa: CASSFRSPGGNQPQHF; cdr3_nt: TGTGCCAGCAGTTTCCGTAGCCCCGGGGGCAATCAGCCCCAGCATTTT
d_call: NA; clone_size: NA; cdr3_length: 14; j_call: TRBJ2-5; v_call: TRBV5-1; cdr3_aa: CASSPRTGLETQYF; cdr3_nt: TGCGCCAGCAGCCCTAGAACAGGGCTGGAGACCCAGTACTTC
d_call: NA; clone_size: NA; cdr3_length: 15; j_call: TRBJ1-4; v_call: TRBV10-3; cdr3_aa: CAISGPRQGGEKLFF; cdr3_nt: TGTGCCATCAGTGGTCCTAGGCAGGGTGGCGAAAAACTGTTTTTT
d_call: NA; clone_size: NA; cdr3_length: 14; j_call: TRBJ1-2; v_call: TRBV5-1; cdr3_aa: CASSWAGSNYGYTF; cdr3_nt: TGCGCCAGCAGCTGGGCAGGTTCTAACTATGGCTACACCTTC
d_call: TRBD1; clone_size: NA; cdr3_length: 15; j_call: TRBJ1-1; v_call: TRBV6-5; cdr3_aa: CASTRTGGLNTEAFF; cdr3_nt: TGTGCCAGCACTCGAACAGGGGGACTGAACACTGAAGCTTTCTTT
d_call: NA; clone_size: NA; cdr3_length: 15; j_call: TRBJ1-1; v_call: TRBV5-4; cdr3_aa: CASSDRPGMNTEAFF; cdr3_nt: TGTGCCAGCAGCGACCGCCCAGGGATGAACACTGAAGCTTTCTTT